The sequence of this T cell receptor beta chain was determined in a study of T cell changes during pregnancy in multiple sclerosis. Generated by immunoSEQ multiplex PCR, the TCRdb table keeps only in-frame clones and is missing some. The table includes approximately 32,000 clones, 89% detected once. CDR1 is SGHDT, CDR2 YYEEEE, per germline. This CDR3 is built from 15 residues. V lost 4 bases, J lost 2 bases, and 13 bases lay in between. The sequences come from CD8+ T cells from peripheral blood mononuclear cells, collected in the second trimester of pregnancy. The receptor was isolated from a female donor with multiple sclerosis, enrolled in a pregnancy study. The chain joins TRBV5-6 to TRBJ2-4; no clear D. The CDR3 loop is CASSRIPGPKNIQYF. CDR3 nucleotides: TGTGCCAGCAGCCGTATTCCGGGTCCCAAAAACATTCAGTACTTC.